Described below is a single TCR beta chain sequence and its context. Its antigen is currently unknown. This entry is derived from a study of blood T cells in healthy people across ages. Together with a sample-barcoded 5' primer, a J-beta primer mix was included in a second PCR lasting roughly 6 to 12 cycles. A template-switch adaptor containing 12 random nucleotides labeled each cDNA molecule. TCRdb re-called the 5' RACE reads with MiXCR, one entry per CDR3 protein. Of about 1.8 million distinct CDR3 sequences listed, roughly 49% are singletons. Findings and caveats of the study: The study found more naive CD4+ cells and higher diversity in long-lived than aged donors. Calculation of diversity from one million T cells yielded estimates considered to be underestimates. What prevented conclusive comparison of naive and antigen-experienced cells was that PBMCs were unsorted.

The V gene's germline CDR1 is MDHEN and CDR2 SYDVKM. The CDR3 has 16 residues. V shed 5 bases and J 5 bases; nucleotides not matched to a gene: 14. The chain links TRBV28 to TRBJ2-5, with 7 bases lining up with TRBD1. The specimen sequenced was blood. The sequence was obtained from a woman in her thirties or forties in good health. In nucleotides, the CDR3 is TGTGCCAGCAGTCCTCCCGGACAGGTTATATGGGAGACCCAGTACTTC. It encodes CASSPPGQVIWETQYF. Based on the CDR3 plus reference TRBV28 and TRBJ2-5, the full variable domain is DVKVTQSSRYLVKRTGEKVFLECVQDMDHENMFWYRQDPGLGLRLIYFSYDVKMKEKGDIPEGYSVSREKKERFSLILESASTNQTSMYLCASSPPGQVIWETQYFGPGTRLLVL.